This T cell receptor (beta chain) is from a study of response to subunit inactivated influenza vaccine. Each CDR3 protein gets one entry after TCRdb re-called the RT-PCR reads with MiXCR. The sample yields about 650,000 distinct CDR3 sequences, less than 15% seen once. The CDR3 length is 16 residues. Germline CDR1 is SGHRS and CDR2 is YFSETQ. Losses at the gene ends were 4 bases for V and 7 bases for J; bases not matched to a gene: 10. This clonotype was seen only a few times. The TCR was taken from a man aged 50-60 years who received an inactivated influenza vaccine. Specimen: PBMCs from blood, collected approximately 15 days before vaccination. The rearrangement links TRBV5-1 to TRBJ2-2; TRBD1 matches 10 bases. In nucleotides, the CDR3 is TGCGCCAGCAGCCCCACACCGGGACAGGGGATCGGGGAGCTGTTTTTT. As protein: CASSPTPGQGIGELFF.